A single sample gave rise to the 17 T cell receptor beta chains below, sequenced in a study of beta chain features in type 1 diabetes. The sequenced template was cDNA made from the entire isolated RNA. Measured with immunoSEQ multiplex PCR; TCRdb has only the in-frame clones, and not every one. The sample has some 150,000 clones; over 8% are singletons. The sequencing input was central memory CD4+ T cells from blood. The receptors were sampled from a woman aged 40 to 50 in good health.

The sample holds a few counts of this clone. The V call is TRBV19, the J call TRBJ1-1; 7 bases are shared with TRBD1. V gave up 9 bases and J gave up 8 bases; unmatched junction bases: 21. Germline V gene data show CDR1 as LNHDA and CDR2 as SQIVND (reference sequence). This CDR3 spans 16 amino acids. DNA of the CDR3: TGTGCCAGCTACGGGCAAAGCGGCGTACAGGGGCGAGAAGCTTTCTTT. Amino acids: CASYGQSGVQGREAFF.

The chain is built from TRBV7-9 and TRBJ2-1; D not certain. The germline CDR1 and CDR2 sequences are SEHNR and FQNEAQ (reference sequence). The V end was cut by 2 bases, the J end by 8 bases, with 4 bases between. The CDR3 runs 11 residues. CDR3 bases: TGTGCCAGCAGCTTAAGCGATGAGCAGTTCTTC. Translation gives CASSLSDEQFF.

This clone was counted between two and nine times. The chain carries TRBV25-1 and TRBJ2-2, with D tentatively TRBD1 (6 bases). Germline V gives CDR1 MGHDK, CDR2 SYGVNS. Trimming removed 5 bases from V and 0 bases from J, with 10 bases in between. There are 15 residues in the CDR3. Here the CDR3 DNA reads TGTGCCAGCAGTCCCCGGACAGCGAACACCGGGGAGCTGTTTTTT. This codes for CASSPRTANTGELFF.

The J gene is TRBJ2-3, the V gene TRBV7-2; D may be TRBD1 (5 bases). Germline assignment: CDR1 SGHTA and CDR2 FQGNSA. Between the trimmed V and J ends, which lost 3 bases and 3 bases, there was a span of 13 bases. The CDR3 spans 15 residues. The CDR3 DNA reads as TGTGCCAGCAGCTTCGTAGGTCAGGGTACAGATACGCAGTATTTT. Residues: CASSFVGQGTDTQYF.

This clone was seen a few times. The chain employs TRBV4-2 and TRBJ1-6; D gene uncertain. The CDR3 covers 16 residues. Trimming cost V 0 bases and J 7 bases, with 13 bases left between them. Germline V CDR1 and CDR2: LGHNA, YNFKEQ. The CDR3 nucleotides are TGTGCCAGCAGCCAAGAGAGGAGCCTATCAAATTCACCCCTCCACTTT. Its translation is CASSQERSLSNSPLHF.

In this sample, this clone turned up a few times. The chain uses TRBV5-4 and TRBJ1-6, with TRBD1 matching 9 bases. Trimming took 7 bases from V and 5 from J; bases not matched to a gene: 16. Germline V CDR1 and CDR2: SGHNT, YYREEE (reference sequence). CDR3 length equals 18 residues. The CDR3 sequence: CASGLGTGIGPNNSPLHF. The DNA of the CDR3 is TGTGCCAGCGGACTCGGGACAGGGATCGGGCCTAATAATTCACCCCTCCACTTT.

This sequence joins TRBV11-1 and TRBJ1-5, with D possibly matching TRBD1 (5 bases). The V gene's germline CDR1 is SGHAT and CDR2 FQDESV (reference sequence). This CDR3 is built from 14 residues. The V end was cut by 4 bases, the J end by 7 bases, with 14 bases between. The CDR3 here is CASSSGTISQPQHF. Written as DNA, the CDR3 is TGTGCCAGCAGCTCTGGGACTATTAGCCAGCCCCAGCATTTT.

This clone was detected a few times. V usage is TRBV29-1 and J usage is TRBJ2-3, with TRBD1 matching over 8 bases. V shed 6 bases and J 2 bases; nucleotides not matched to a gene: 1. This CDR3 contains 12 residues. In germline, CDR1 is SQVTM, CDR2 ANQGSEA. For the CDR3, the DNA is TGCAGCGTGACAGGGGACACAGATACGCAGTATTTT. Its protein is CSVTGDTDTQYF.

The chain has TRBV10-3 and TRBJ2-7; 12 nucleotides align to TRBD2. Germline lookup yields CDR1 ENHRY and CDR2 SYGVKD. This CDR3 spans 14 amino acids. V trimming: 6 bases; J trimming: 5 bases; junction bases outside the gene matches: 5. CDR3 coding DNA: TGTGCCATCAGCCTGACTAGCGGGGGCAACGAGCAGTACTTC. This codes for CAISLTSGGNEQYF.

This clone turned up a few times. The chain employs TRBV5-6 and TRBJ2-7; 10 nucleotides agree with TRBD1. The CDR3 is 18 amino acids. With V trimmed by 4 bases and J by 1 base, 14 bases remained unmatched. Per germline, CDR1 SGHDT and CDR2 YYEEEE. The CDR3 spells CASSPGPTGGTKSYEQYF. The CDR3 nucleotides are TGTGCCAGCAGCCCTGGACCGACAGGGGGCACAAAGTCCTACGAGCAGTACTTC.

The chain links TRBV7-6 to TRBJ2-5; D not resolved. Germline V gene sequence: CDR1 SGHVS, CDR2 FNYEAQ. The ends were cut back, 5 bases at V and 2 bases at J, with 6 bases in the middle. The CDR3 is 12 residues long. CDR3 sequence (DNA): TGTGCCAGCAGCCCCGGTCAAGAGACCCAGTACTTC. This sequence encodes CASSPGQETQYF.

This clone was seen only a few times. The chain recombines TRBV20-1 with TRBJ1-1; 7 nucleotides agree with TRBD1. Looked up from germline, CDR1 is DFQATT and CDR2 is SNEGSKA (reference sequence). The CDR3 contains 11 residues. CDR3 amino acids: CSPGGRTEAFF. Here the CDR3 DNA reads TGCAGCCCAGGGGGAAGGACTGAAGCTTTCTTT.

Only a few counts were recorded for this clone. The CDR3 is CASSSSGGSSYEQYF. The CDR3 nucleotides read TGTGCCAGCAGCTCGAGCGGAGGCAGCTCCTACGAGCAGTACTTC. This chain uses TRBV7-2 with TRBJ2-5; D might be TRBD2 (5 bases). The last part of the DNA fits TRBJ2-7 better; the J call may be wrong. The CDR3 spans 15 residues. Germline V gene sequence: CDR1 SGHTA, CDR2 FQGNSA.

This clone came up a few times. The chain carries TRBV9 and TRBJ1-2; possibly TRBD1 for D (6 bases). Germline V gives CDR1 SGDLS, CDR2 YYNGEE. The V end was cut by 4 bases, the J end by 4 bases, with 17 bases between. The CDR3 length is 15 residues. The CDR3 loop reads CASSKLQGFGYGYTF. DNA of the CDR3: TGTGCCAGCAGCAAACTACAGGGTTTTGGCTATGGCTACACCTTC.

The rearrangement links TRBV10-1 to TRBJ2-1, with D hard to call. The CDR3 has 13 amino acids. Germline-derived CDR1 and CDR2 are WNHNN and SYGVQD (reference sequence). Trimming removed 4 bases from V and 9 bases from J, with 13 bases in between. CDR3 amino acids: CASSGTTGGEQFF. The CDR3 nucleotides read TGCGCCAGCAGTGGTACTACCGGCGGTGAGCAGTTCTTC.

In its sample, this clone was seen a few times. The DNA of the CDR3 is TGCAGCGTGTACAGGGGTGACCAAGAGACCCAGTACTTC. The encoded protein is CSVYRGDQETQYF. This chain connects TRBV29-1 to TRBJ2-5; 7 bases fit TRBD1. The CDR3 has 13 residues. V shed 6 bases, J shed 0 bases, and the junction held 4 bases outside the gene matches. Germline CDR1 and CDR2: SQVTM and ANQGSEA.

This clone was picked up a small number of times. This sample includes further DNA sequences coding for the same CDR3. The chain recombines TRBV29-1 with TRBJ2-5, with TRBD2 matching 14 bases. Unmatched junction bases numbered 0, after V lost 4 bases and J lost 2 bases. Germline CDR1 is SQVTM and CDR2 is ANQGSEA. This CDR3 comprises 14 residues. The CDR3, as DNA: TGCAGCGTTGGACTAGCGGGGGGGCAAGAGACCCAGTACTTC. Amino acid sequence: CSVGLAGGQETQYF.